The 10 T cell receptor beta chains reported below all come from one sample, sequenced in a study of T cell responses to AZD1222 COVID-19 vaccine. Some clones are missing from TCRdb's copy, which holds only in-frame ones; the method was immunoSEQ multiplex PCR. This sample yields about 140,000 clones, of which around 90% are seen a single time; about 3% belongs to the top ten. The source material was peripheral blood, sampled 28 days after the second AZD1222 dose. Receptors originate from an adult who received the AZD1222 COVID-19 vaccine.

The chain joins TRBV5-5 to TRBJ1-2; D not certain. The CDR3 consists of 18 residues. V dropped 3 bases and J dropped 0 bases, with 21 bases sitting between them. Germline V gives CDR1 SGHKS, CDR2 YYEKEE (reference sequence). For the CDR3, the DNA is TGTGCCAGCAGCTCCTACAAAGGATCGGACGCTTCTAACTATGGCTACACCTTC. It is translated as CASSSYKGSDASNYGYTF.

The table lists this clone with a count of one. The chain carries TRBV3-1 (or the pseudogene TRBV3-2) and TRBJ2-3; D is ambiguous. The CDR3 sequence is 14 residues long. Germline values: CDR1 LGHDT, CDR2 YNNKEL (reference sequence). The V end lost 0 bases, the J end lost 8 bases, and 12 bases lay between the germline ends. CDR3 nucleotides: TGTGCCAGCAGCCAAGAACCTCTATGGACTACGCAGTATTTT. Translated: CASSQEPLWTTQYF.

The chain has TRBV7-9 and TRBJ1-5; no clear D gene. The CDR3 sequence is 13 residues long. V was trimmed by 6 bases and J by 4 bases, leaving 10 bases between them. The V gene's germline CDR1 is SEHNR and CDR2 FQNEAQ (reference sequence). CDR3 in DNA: TGTGCCAGCAGTCCCGAAGCGAATCAGCCCCAGCATTTT. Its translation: CASSPEANQPQHF.

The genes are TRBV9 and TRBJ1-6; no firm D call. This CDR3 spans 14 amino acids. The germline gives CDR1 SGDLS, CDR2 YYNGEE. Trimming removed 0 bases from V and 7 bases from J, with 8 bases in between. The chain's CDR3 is CASSVGGNNSPLHF. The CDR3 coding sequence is TGTGCCAGCAGCGTAGGAGGGAACAATTCACCCCTCCACTTT.

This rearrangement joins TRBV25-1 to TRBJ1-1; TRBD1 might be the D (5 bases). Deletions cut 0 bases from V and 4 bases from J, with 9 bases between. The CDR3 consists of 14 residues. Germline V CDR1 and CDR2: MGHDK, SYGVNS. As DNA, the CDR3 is TGTGCCAGCAGTGAATATGGGGGGTTCACTGAAGCTTTCTTT. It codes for CASSEYGGFTEAFF.

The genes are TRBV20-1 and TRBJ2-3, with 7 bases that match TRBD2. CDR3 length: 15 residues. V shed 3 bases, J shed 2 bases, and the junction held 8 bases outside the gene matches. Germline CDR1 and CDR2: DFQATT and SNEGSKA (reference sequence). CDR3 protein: CSASGASGATDTQYF. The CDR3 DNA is TGCAGTGCTAGTGGAGCCAGCGGGGCCACAGATACGCAGTATTTT.

The CDR3 sequence: CASTPGLLTYEQYF. CDR3 sequence (DNA): TGTGCCAGCACCCCGGGACTACTAACCTACGAGCAGTACTTC. The chain carries TRBV2 and TRBJ2-7; 7 bases are a match to TRBD2. Germline CDR1 reads SNHLY; CDR2 reads FYNNEI. The CDR3 has 14 amino acids. V trimming: 7 bases; J trimming: 2 bases; junction bases outside the gene matches: 8.

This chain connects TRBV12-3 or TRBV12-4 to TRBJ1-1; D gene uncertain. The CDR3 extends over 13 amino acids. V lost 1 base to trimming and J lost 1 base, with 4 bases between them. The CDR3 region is CASSLGPNTEAFF. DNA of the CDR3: TGTGCCAGCAGTTTAGGCCCGAACACTGAAGCTTTCTTT.

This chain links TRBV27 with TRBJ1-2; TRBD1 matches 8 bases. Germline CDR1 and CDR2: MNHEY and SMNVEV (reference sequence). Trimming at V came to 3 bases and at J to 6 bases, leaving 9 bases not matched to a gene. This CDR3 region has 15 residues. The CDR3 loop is CASSFDSRGRDGYTF. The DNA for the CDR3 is TGTGCCAGCAGTTTCGATTCCAGGGGGCGGGATGGCTACACCTTC.

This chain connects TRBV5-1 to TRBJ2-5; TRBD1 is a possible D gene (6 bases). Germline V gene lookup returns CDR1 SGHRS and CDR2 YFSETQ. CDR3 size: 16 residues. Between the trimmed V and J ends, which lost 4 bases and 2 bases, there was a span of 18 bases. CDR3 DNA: TGCGCCAGCAGCGACCAGGGGTTGGGGACACAAGAGACCCAGTACTTC. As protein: CASSDQGLGTQETQYF.